The 16 T cell receptor beta chains reported below all come from one sample, sequenced in a study of blood T cell repertoires in COVID-19. Sequencing was performed with immunoSEQ multiplex PCR; in TCRdb, only in-frame clones are kept and a portion is missing. This table holds 90,000 to 120,000 clones, approximately 88% found once. Material: peripheral blood. These receptors all stem from a man between 35 and 55 years old with active or convalescent COVID-19.

This chain uses TRBV6-2 or TRBV6-3 with TRBJ2-3; 14 bases match TRBD2. The V gene's germline CDR1 is MNHEY and CDR2 SVGEGT. The CDR3 is 17 residues long. The V gene end was trimmed by 6 bases and the J gene end by 6 bases; junction bases not matched to a gene: 11. CDR3 in amino acids: CASSRRLAGGPGDTQYF. The DNA of the CDR3 is TGTGCCAGCAGCAGACGACTAGCGGGAGGGCCAGGCGATACGCAGTATTTT.

The chain is built from TRBV5-4 and TRBJ2-1; 10 positions agree with TRBD2. This CDR3 contains 16 residues. The germline CDR1 and CDR2 sequences are SGHNT and YYREEE (reference sequence). The V and J ends lost 4 bases and 6 bases, in that order; junction bases with no gene match: 10. The CDR3 bases are TGTGCCAGCAGCCCCGGGGGACTAGCGCTCGGCAATGAGCAGTTCTTC. The encoded protein is CASSPGGLALGNEQFF.

The chain uses TRBV19 and TRBJ1-4, with 7 bases aligning to TRBD1. The CDR3 has 15 amino acids. The V gene's germline CDR1 is LNHDA and CDR2 SQIVND (reference sequence). The junction had 7 bases not matched to a gene; V was cut back by 4 bases and J by 5 bases. The CDR3 here is CASSKRDSLNEKLFF. The CDR3 DNA follows: TGTGCCAGTAGTAAAAGGGACAGCCTCAATGAAAAACTGTTTTTT.

The gene calls are TRBV18 and TRBJ2-4; no firm D call. CDR1 and CDR2 (germline): KGHSH, LQKENI. V was cut by 3 bases and J by 0 bases, with 6 bases left in between. This CDR3 region has 14 residues. The CDR3 loop reads CASSPSRAKNIQYF. DNA for the CDR3: TGTGCCAGCTCACCGTCGAGAGCCAAAAACATTCAGTACTTC.

The chain joins TRBV4-1 to TRBJ1-2; D is uncertain. Per germline, CDR1 MGHRA and CDR2 YSYEKL. The CDR3 contains 15 residues. V gave up 4 bases and J gave up 4 bases, with 16 bases separating them. CDR3 coding DNA: TGCGCCAGCAGCCTCGTACCTACCTCCTTCTATGGCTACACCTTC. It codes for CASSLVPTSFYGYTF.

This clone came up once. The chain combines TRBV20-1 with TRBJ2-3; the D gene is possibly TRBD2 (6 bases). Trimming took off 3 bases at V and 1 base at J, with 11 bases between the two ends. CDR3 size: 14 residues. The V gene's germline CDR1 is DFQATT and CDR2 SNEGSKA (reference sequence). The CDR3, as DNA: TGCAGTGCTAGTTACGGAGGGGGCACAGATACGCAGTATTTT. Its translation: CSASYGGGTDTQYF.

The chain is built from TRBV29-1 and TRBJ2-7, with D possibly being TRBD1 (6 bases). The V and J ends lost 5 bases and 3 bases respectively, with 14 bases between them. In germline, CDR1 is SQVTM, CDR2 ANQGSEA. The CDR3 contains 13 residues. CDR3 amino acids: CSVSGHRGYEQYF. The CDR3 coding sequence is TGCAGCGTTTCGGGACATAGAGGCTACGAGCAGTACTTC.

This sequence joins TRBV10-3 and TRBJ1-1, with D tentatively TRBD1 (5 bases). CDR1 ENHRY and CDR2 SYGVKD come from the germline V gene. This CDR3 spans 15 amino acids. V lost 4 bases to trimming and J lost 0 bases, with 12 bases between them. CDR3 DNA: TGTGCCATCAGTGTGTCGACAGCTATGAACACTGAAGCTTTCTTT. Its translation is CAISVSTAMNTEAFF.

This chain joins TRBV3-1 (or the pseudogene TRBV3-2) and TRBJ2-3, with 7 bases fitting TRBD2. The CDR3 extends over 22 amino acids. CDR1 is LGHDT and CDR2 is YNNKEL in the germline V gene (reference sequence). J gave up 0 bases and V 4 bases, and 25 bases lay outside the gene matches. In nucleotides, the CDR3 is TGTGCCAGCAGCCGAACTACATCGCGGGGAAGGCTAGCGGAGGATAGCACAGATACGCAGTATTTT. Translating gives CASSRTTSRGRLAEDSTDTQYF.

The chain joins TRBV7-9 to TRBJ1-1; D is unresolved. Germline CDR1 reads SEHNR; CDR2 reads FQNEAQ (reference sequence). The CDR3 is 12 residues long. V was pared by 2 bases and J by 7 bases, with 8 bases between. The CDR3 reads CASSLTQLEAFF. The CDR3 coding sequence is TGTGCCAGCAGCTTAACACAGCTTGAAGCTTTCTTT.

V gene TRBV25-1 combines with J gene TRBJ2-1, with D tentatively TRBD2 (6 bases). CDR3 length equals 13 residues. Germline CDR1 and CDR2: MGHDK and SYGVNS. V lost 2 bases and J lost 9, with 11 bases in between. The CDR3 DNA reads as TGTGCCAGCAGTGAAATAAGGCGGGGTGAGCAGTTCTTC. It translates to CASSEIRRGEQFF.

This chain joins TRBV3-1 (or the pseudogene TRBV3-2) and TRBJ1-5; D may be TRBD1 (6 bases). The CDR3 extends over 15 amino acids. Germline loops: CDR1 LGHDT, CDR2 YNNKEL (reference sequence). Trimming removed 2 bases from V and 7 bases from J, with 15 bases in between. The CDR3 bases are TGTGCCAGCAGCCAAAACACAGGGCTTGGGCAGCCCCAGCATTTT. Translation gives CASSQNTGLGQPQHF.

V gene TRBV7-9 combines with J gene TRBJ1-4, with D unresolved. The germline gives CDR1 SEHNR, CDR2 FQNEAQ (reference sequence). The V end was cut by 3 bases, the J end by 0 bases, with 5 bases between. The CDR3 extends over 14 amino acids. This CDR3 is CASSFSTTNEKLFF. The CDR3 nucleotides are TGTGCCAGCAGCTTTTCCACAACTAATGAAAAACTGTTTTTT.

This sequence joins TRBV7-2 and TRBJ2-7, with 9 bases aligning to TRBD2. Germline V gives CDR1 SGHTA, CDR2 FQGNSA. Germline trimming cut 4 bases from V and 4 bases from J; bases unmatched to any gene: 11. The CDR3 consists of 16 residues. CDR3 nucleotides: TGTGCCAGCAGCTCCTCTAGCGGGAATCTGGGGTACGAGCAGTACTTC. Amino acid sequence: CASSSSSGNLGYEQYF.

This chain joins TRBV27 and TRBJ1-2; no firm D call. V lost 6 bases, J lost 7 bases, and 18 bases lay in between. The CDR3 has 14 residues. Germline V gene lookup returns CDR1 MNHEY and CDR2 SMNVEV (reference sequence). The CDR3 spells CASRPMASAGGYTF. CDR3 sequence (DNA): TGTGCCAGCAGACCCATGGCCTCGGCAGGTGGCTACACCTTC.

The chain recombines TRBV27 with TRBJ2-7; D possibly corresponds to TRBD1 (6 bases). Trimming pared 3 bases from V and 0 bases from J, leaving 9 bases between. The CDR3 runs to 14 residues. The germline V gene has CDR1 MNHEY and CDR2 SMNVEV (reference sequence). The CDR3 DNA reads TGTGCCAGCAGTTTTGACAGGAGCTCCTACGAGCAGTACTTC. Amino acid sequence: CASSFDRSSYEQYF.